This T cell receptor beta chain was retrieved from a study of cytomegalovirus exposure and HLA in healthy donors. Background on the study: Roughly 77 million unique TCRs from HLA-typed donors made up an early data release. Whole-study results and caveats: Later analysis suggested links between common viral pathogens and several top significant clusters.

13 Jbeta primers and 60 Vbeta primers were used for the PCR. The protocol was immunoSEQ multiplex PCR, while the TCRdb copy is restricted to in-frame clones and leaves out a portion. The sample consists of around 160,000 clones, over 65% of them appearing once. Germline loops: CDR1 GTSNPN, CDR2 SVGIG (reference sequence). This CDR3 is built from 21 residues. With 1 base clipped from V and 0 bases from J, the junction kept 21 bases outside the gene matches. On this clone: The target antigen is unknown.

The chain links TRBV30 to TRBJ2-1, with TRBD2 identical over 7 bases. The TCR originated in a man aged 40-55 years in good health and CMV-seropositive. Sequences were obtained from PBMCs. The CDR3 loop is CAWSAIDRTSHTVRSYNEQFF. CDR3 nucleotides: TGTGCCTGGAGTGCGATTGATAGGACTAGTCATACCGTCCGCTCCTACAATGAGCAGTTCTTC.